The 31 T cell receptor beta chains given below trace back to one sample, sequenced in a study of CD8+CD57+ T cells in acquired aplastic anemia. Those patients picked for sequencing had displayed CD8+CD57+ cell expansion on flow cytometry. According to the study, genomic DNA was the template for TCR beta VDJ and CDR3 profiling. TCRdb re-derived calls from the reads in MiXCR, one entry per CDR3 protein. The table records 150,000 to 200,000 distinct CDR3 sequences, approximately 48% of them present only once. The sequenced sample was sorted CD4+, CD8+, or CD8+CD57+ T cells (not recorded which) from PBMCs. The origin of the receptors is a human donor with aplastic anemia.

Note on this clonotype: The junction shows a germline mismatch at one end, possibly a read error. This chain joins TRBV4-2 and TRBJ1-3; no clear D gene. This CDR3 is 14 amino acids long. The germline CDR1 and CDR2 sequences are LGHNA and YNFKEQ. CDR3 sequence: CASGQGGSGNTIYF. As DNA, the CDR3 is TGTGCCAGCGGCCAAGGTGGCTCTGGAAACACCATATATTTT.

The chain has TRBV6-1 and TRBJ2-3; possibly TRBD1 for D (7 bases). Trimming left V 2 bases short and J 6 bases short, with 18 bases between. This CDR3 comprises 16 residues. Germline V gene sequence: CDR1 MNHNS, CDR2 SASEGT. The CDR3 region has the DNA TGTGCCAGCAGTGAATTATGGACCCAGGGGGGTGATACGCAGTATTTT. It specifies CASSELWTQGGDTQYF.

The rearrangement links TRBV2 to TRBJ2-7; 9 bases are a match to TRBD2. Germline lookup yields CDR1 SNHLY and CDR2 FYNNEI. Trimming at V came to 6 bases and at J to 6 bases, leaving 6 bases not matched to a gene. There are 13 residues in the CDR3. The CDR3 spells CASRVAGVGEQYF. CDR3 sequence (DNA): TGTGCCAGCAGGGTAGCGGGAGTGGGCGAGCAGTACTTC.

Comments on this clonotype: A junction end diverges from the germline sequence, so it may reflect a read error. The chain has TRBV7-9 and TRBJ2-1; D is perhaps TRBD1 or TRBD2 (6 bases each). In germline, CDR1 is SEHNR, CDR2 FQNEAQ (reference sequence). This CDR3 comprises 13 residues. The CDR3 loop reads CAGNGGGPHEQFF. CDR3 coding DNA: TGCGCCGGCAACGGAGGGGGTCCCCATGAGCAGTTCTTC. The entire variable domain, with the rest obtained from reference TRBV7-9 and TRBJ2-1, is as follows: DTGVSQNPRHKITKRGQNVTFRCDPISEHNRLYWYRQTLGQGPEFLTYFQNEAQLEKSRLLSDRFSAERPKGSFSTLEIQRTEQGDSAMYLCAGNGGGPHEQFFGPGTRLTVL.

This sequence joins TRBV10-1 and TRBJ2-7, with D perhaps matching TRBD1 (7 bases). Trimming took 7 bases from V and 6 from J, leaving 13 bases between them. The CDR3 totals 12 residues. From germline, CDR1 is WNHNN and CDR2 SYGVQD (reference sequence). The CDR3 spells CASKEGASEQYF. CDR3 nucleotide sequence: TGCGCCAGCAAGGAGGGGGCATCCGAGCAGTACTTC.

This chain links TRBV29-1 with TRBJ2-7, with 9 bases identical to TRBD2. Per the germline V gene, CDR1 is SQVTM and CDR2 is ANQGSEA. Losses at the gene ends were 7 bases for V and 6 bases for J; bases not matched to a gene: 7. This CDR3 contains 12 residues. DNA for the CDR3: TGCAGCGGCCGGCGGGGGGGCCTCGAGCAGTACTTC. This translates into CSGRRGGLEQYF.

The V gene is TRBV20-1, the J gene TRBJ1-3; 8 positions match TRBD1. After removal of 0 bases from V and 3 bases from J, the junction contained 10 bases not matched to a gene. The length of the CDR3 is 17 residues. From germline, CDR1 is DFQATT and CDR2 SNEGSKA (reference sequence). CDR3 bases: TGCAGTGCTAGAGATCCGTCGACAGGGGAAGGTGGAAACACCATATATTTT. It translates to CSARDPSTGEGGNTIYF.

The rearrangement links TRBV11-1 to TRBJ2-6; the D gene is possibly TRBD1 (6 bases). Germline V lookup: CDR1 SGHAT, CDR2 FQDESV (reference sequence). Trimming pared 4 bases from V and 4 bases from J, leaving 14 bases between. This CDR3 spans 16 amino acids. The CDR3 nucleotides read TGTGCCAGCAGCTCGAGGACAGCTGAGGGGGCCAACGTCCTGACTTTC. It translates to CASSSRTAEGANVLTF.

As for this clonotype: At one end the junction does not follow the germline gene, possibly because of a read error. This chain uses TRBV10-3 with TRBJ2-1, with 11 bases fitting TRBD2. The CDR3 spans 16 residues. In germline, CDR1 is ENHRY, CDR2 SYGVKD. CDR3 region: CASSSAGTSGYNEQFF. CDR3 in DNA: TGTGCCAGCAGTTCCGCAGGGACTAGCGGATACAATGAGCAGTTCTTC.

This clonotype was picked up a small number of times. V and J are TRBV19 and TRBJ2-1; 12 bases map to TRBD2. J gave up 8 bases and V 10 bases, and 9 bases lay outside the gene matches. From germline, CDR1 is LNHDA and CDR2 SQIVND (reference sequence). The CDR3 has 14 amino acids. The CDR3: CATQRTSGMDEQFF. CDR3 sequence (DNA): TGTGCCACCCAAAGGACTAGCGGGATGGATGAGCAGTTCTTC.

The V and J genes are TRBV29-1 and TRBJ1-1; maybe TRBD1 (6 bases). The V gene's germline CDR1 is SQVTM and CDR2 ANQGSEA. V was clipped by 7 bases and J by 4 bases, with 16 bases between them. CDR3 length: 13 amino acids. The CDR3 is CSAGQQGVTEAFF. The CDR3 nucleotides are TGCAGCGCTGGACAACAGGGTGTCACTGAAGCTTTCTTT.

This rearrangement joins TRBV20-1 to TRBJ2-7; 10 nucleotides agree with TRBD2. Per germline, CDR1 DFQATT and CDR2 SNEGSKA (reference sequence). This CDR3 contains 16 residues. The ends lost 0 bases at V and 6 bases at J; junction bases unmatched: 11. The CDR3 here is CSARDPLAGEAVEQYF. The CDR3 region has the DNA TGCAGTGCTAGAGATCCGCTAGCGGGAGAGGCGGTCGAGCAGTACTTC.

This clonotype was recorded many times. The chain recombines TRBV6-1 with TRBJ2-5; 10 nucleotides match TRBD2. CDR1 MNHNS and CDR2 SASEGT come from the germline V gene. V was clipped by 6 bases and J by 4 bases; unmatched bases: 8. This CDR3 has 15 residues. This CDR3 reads CASRQAGGRGETQYF. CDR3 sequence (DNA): TGTGCCAGCAGACAAGCGGGGGGGCGTGGAGAGACCCAGTACTTC.

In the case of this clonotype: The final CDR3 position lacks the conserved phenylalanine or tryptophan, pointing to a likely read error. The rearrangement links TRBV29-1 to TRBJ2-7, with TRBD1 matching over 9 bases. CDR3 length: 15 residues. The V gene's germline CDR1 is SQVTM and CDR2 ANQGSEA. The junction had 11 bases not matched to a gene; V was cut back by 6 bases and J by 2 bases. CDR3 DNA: TGCAGCGTCGACCCGGGACAGGGAGGCACCTACGAGCAGTACTTA. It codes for CSVDPGQGGTYEQYL.

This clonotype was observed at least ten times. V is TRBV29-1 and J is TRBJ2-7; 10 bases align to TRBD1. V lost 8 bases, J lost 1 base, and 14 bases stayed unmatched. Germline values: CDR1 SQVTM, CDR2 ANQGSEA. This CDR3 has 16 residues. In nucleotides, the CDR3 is TGCAGCCTAAAATTTTGGGACAGGGGACAGTCCTACGAGCAGTACTTC. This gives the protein CSLKFWDRGQSYEQYF.

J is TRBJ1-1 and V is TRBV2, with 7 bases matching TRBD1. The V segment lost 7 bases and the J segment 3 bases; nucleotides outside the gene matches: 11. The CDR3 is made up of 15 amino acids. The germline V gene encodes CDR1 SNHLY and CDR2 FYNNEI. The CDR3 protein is CASTFRGDRDTEAFF. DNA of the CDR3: TGTGCCAGCACCTTTAGGGGGGACAGAGACACTGAAGCTTTCTTT.

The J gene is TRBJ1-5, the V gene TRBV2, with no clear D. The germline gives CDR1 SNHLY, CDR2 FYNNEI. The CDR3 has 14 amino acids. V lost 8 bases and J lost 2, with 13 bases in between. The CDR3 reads CASGVQQRNQPQHF. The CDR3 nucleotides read TGTGCCAGCGGGGTCCAACAGCGCAATCAGCCCCAGCATTTT.

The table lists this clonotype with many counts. In nucleotides, the CDR3 is TGCGTTAAGGGGGCCCGACGAAATACGCAGTATTTT. It codes for CVKGARRNTQYF. This sequence joins TRBV10-1 and TRBJ2-3; 7 bases are shared with TRBD1. CDR1 is WNHNN, CDR2 SYGVQD, per germline (reference sequence). The CDR3 is 12 residues long.

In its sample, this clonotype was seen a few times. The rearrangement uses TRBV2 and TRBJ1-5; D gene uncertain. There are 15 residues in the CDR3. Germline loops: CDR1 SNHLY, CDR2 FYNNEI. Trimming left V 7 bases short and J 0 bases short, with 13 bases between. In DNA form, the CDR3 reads TGTGCCAGCACCGAAGGGCACAATAGCAATCAGCCCCAGCATTTT. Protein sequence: CASTEGHNSNQPQHF.

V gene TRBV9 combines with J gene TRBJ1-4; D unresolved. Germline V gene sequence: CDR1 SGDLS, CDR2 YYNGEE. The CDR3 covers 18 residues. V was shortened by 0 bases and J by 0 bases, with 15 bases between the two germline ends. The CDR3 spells CASSVAVETPATNEKLFF. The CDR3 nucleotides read TGTGCCAGCAGCGTAGCTGTGGAGACGCCTGCAACTAATGAAAAACTGTTTTTT.

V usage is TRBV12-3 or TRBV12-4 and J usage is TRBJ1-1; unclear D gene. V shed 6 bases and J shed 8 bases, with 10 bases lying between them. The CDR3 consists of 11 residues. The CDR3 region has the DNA TGTGCCAGCAGCCCAAGCTCGGAAGCTTTCTTT. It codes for CASSPSSEAFF.

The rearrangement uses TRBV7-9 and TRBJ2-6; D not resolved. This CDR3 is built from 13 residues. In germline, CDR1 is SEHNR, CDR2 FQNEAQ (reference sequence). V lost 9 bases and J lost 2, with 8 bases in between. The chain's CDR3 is CASLPTGANVLTF. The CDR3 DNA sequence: TGTGCCAGTCTCCCAACTGGGGCCAACGTCCTGACTTTC.

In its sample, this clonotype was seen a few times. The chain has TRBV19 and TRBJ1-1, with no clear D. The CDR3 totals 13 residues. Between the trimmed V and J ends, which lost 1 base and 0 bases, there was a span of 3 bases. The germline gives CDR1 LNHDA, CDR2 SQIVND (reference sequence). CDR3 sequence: CASSIVLNTEAFF. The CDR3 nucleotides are TGTGCCAGTAGTATAGTTCTGAACACTGAAGCTTTCTTT.

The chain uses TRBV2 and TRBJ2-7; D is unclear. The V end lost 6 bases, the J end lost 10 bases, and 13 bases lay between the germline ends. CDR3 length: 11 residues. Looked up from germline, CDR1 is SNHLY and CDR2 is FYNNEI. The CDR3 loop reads CASSRVWQQYF. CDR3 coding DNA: TGTGCCAGCAGCCGCGTTTGGCAACAGTACTTC.

CDR3 in DNA: TGTGCCAGCAGCCTGGGCGGGAAAAGCACAGATACGCAGTATTTT. It translates to CASSLGGKSTDTQYF. This chain joins TRBV16 and TRBJ2-3, with a possible D match to TRBD2 (6 bases). Germline CDR1 and CDR2: KGHSY and FQNENV. Trimming took 4 bases from V and 0 from J, leaving 11 bases between them. The CDR3 length is 15 residues.

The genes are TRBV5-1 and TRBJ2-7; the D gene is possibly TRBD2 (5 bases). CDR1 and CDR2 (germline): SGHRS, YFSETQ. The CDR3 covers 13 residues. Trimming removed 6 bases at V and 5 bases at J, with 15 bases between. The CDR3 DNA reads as TGCGCCAGCACCGGGGTTCGTGAGGACGAGCAGTACTTC. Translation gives CASTGVREDEQYF.

The CDR3 is CSAKMEDREYF. CDR3 sequence (DNA): TGCAGCGCCAAGATGGAGGACCGGGAGTATTTT. J is TRBJ2-3 and V is TRBV29-1; D perhaps matches TRBD2 (5 bases). Per germline, CDR1 SQVTM and CDR2 ANQGSEA. The CDR3 is 11 amino acids. V lost 7 bases and J lost 13, with 18 bases in between.

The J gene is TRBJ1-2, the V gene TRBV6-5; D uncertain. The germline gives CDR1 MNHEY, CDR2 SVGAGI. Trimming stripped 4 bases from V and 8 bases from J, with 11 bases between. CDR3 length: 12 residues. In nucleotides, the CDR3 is TGTGCCAGCAGTTTAAACAGAGGCGGCTACACCTTC. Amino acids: CASSLNRGGYTF.

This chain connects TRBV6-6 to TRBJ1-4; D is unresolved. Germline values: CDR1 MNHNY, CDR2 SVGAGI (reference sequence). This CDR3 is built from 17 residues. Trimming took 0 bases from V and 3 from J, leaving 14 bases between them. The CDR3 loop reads CASSYSEGFLPNEKLFF. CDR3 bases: TGTGCCAGCAGTTACTCGGAGGGATTTTTACCTAATGAAAAACTGTTTTTT.

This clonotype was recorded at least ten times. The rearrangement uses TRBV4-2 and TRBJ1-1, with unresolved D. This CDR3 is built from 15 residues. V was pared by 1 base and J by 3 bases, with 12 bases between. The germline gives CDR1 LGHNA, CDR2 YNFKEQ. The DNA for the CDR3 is TGTGCCAGCAGCCAAGGGCCAGACGCGGACACTGAAGCTTTCTTT. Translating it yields CASSQGPDADTEAFF.

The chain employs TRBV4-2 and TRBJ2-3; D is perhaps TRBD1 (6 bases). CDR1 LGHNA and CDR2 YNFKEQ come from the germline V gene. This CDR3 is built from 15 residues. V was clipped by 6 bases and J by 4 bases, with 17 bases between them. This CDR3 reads CASSQYRQASDTQYF. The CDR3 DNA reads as TGTGCCAGCAGTCAATATAGACAGGCCTCAGATACGCAGTATTTT.